This T cell receptor beta chain was sequenced during a study of T cells expressing NK-cell markers. Study-level points and caveats: Dominant NKG2C+ clonotypes made up about 1.0-7.0% of CD8+ T cells in roughly 6 donors. Questions lingered over whether expanded NKG2C+ T cell clones were HCMV-specific. Several donors' CD3+CD56-NKG2C+ cells were dominated by the same clonotypes.

TCRdb reprocessed the 5' RACE reads and stores each CDR3 protein as one record, lacking DNA. This table holds about 550,000 distinct CDR3 sequences. Germline lookup yields CDR1 LGHDT and CDR2 YNNKEL (reference sequence). The CDR3 covers 16 residues. As concerns this clonotype: Antigen: not known.

This rearrangement joins TRBV3-1 to TRBJ2-2. The sequence came from a man between 18 and 29 years old in good health. The sequenced sample was blood T cells: a sorted CD56 or NKG2C T cell subset, CD4+ or CD8+ T cells, or bulk PBMC T cells (not recorded which). The CDR3 spells CASRSRGTVNTGELFF.